The next 20 T cell receptor beta chains were all read from a single sample in a study of control samples from healthy donors and cancer patients. TCRdb's table, derived via immunoSEQ multiplex PCR, lists solely in-frame clones and lacks some. The profile shows approximately 84,000 clones, 82% of them singletons. Sequencing input: blood. The receptors stem from an older woman in good health.

The chain combines TRBV2 with TRBJ1-3; D unclear. V was shortened by 2 bases and J by 0 bases, with 11 bases between the two germline ends. Per germline, CDR1 SNHLY and CDR2 FYNNEI. The CDR3 runs 16 residues. The CDR3, as DNA: TGTGCCAGCAGTGAACTTAGTCCATTCTCTGGAAACACCATATATTTT. This translates into CASSELSPFSGNTIYF.

This sequence joins TRBV6-5 and TRBJ1-2; perhaps TRBD1 as D (6 bases). Germline lookup yields CDR1 MNHEY and CDR2 SVGAGI. Trimming took 6 bases from V and 5 from J, leaving 16 bases between them. The CDR3 loop spans 14 amino acids. CDR3 in amino acids: CASSHMGGGYGYTF. CDR3 nucleotides: TGTGCCAGCAGCCATATGGGGGGCGGATATGGCTACACCTTC.

CDR3 bases: TGTGCCAGCAGGTCAGACAGGGATTCACCCCTCCACTTT. Its protein is CASRSDRDSPLHF. The gene calls are TRBV12-3 or TRBV12-4 and TRBJ1-6; 7 nucleotides match TRBD1. The CDR3 contains 13 residues. The ends lost 6 bases at V and 8 bases at J; junction bases unmatched: 4.

This clone was counted only a few times. The CDR3 region is CATSSIRVTTNTGELFF. Here the CDR3 DNA reads TGTGCCACCAGCAGTATTAGGGTAACCACGAACACCGGGGAGCTGTTTTTT. V and J are TRBV15 and TRBJ2-2; D is ambiguous. The CDR3 covers 17 residues. Trimming cost V 3 bases and J 0 bases, with 14 bases left between them. Per the germline V gene, CDR1 is LNHNV and CDR2 is YYDKDF (reference sequence).

This clone was counted between two and nine times. The genes are TRBV10-3 and TRBJ1-5, with D unclear. This CDR3 spans 13 amino acids. CDR1 ENHRY and CDR2 SYGVKD come from the germline V gene. Trimming pared 5 bases from V and 5 bases from J, leaving 10 bases between. The CDR3: CAISYDGDQPQHF. DNA for the CDR3: TGTGCCATCAGTTACGACGGAGATCAGCCCCAGCATTTT.

The chain recombines TRBV28 with TRBJ2-7; no definite D call. V was pared by 6 bases and J by 4 bases, with 16 bases between. CDR3 length: 14 amino acids. Germline V CDR1 and CDR2: MDHEN, SYDVKM. CDR3 loop: CASSQTLGKYEQYF. In DNA, the CDR3 is TGTGCCAGCAGCCAGACGTTGGGGAAATACGAGCAGTACTTC.

V gene TRBV29-1 combines with J gene TRBJ1-1; D remains ambiguous. The CDR3 has 13 residues. The germline V and J ends were trimmed by 4 bases and 0 bases, with 9 bases remaining between them. Germline V gives CDR1 SQVTM, CDR2 ANQGSEA. The CDR3 region is CSVGAGLNTEAFF. CDR3 in DNA: TGCAGCGTTGGAGCTGGGCTGAACACTGAAGCTTTCTTT.

The chain couples TRBV7-7 to TRBJ1-1; D unclear. Between the trimmed V and J ends, which lost 3 bases and 2 bases, there was a span of 7 bases. Germline lookup yields CDR1 SSHAT and CDR2 FNYEAQ (reference sequence). CDR3 length equals 13 residues. CDR3 coding DNA: TGTGCCAGCAGCTTGACCGCTAACACTGAAGCTTTCTTT. Amino acids: CASSLTANTEAFF. Full variable domain (remainder filled in from reference TRBV7-7 and TRBJ1-1): GAGVSQSPRYKVTKRGQDVTLRCDPISSHATLYWYQQALGQGPEFLTYFNYEAQPDKSGLPSDRFSAERPEGSISTLTIQRTEQRDSAMYRCASSLTANTEAFFGQGTRLTVV.

The V call is TRBV29-1, the J call TRBJ1-3; D remains unclear. The CDR3 length is 14 residues. Looked up from germline, CDR1 is SQVTM and CDR2 is ANQGSEA. V lost 4 bases and J 0 bases, leaving 10 bases between the germline ends. CDR3 in amino acids: CSVALVSSGNTIYF. CDR3 bases: TGCAGCGTTGCGCTGGTGAGCTCTGGAAACACCATATATTTT.

This clone occurred once. The chain joins TRBV19 to TRBJ2-2; 8 positions match TRBD1. CDR1 is LNHDA, CDR2 SQIVND, per germline (reference sequence). Germline trimming cut 3 bases from V and 1 base from J; bases unmatched to any gene: 1. The CDR3 sequence is 15 residues long. The CDR3 DNA is TGTGCCAGTAGTATGGGACAGGTGAACACCGGGGAGCTGTTTTTT. The encoded protein is CASSMGQVNTGELFF. The entire variable domain, with the rest obtained from reference TRBV19 and TRBJ2-2, is as follows: DGGITQSPKYLFRKEGQNVTLSCEQNLNHDAMYWYRQDPGQGLRLIYYSQIVNDFQKGDIAEGYSVSREKKESFPLTVTSAQKNPTAFYLCASSMGQVNTGELFFGEGSRLTVL.

This sequence joins TRBV14 and TRBJ1-2; no firm D call. Trimming pared 0 bases from V and 8 bases from J, leaving 13 bases between. CDR3 length: 14 residues. Germline loops: CDR1 SGHDN, CDR2 FVKESK. CDR3 in DNA: TGTGCCAGCAGCCAAGAGGGCGGGTTGGGGGGCTACACCTTC. Amino acids: CASSQEGGLGGYTF. Full variable domain (rest looked up from reference TRBV14 and TRBJ1-2): EAGVTQFPSHSVIEKGQTVTLRCDPISGHDNLYWYRRVMGKEIKFLLHFVKESKQDESGMPNNRFLAERTGGTYSTLKVQPAELEDSGVYFCASSQEGGLGGYTFGSGTRLTVV.

The V gene is TRBV6-2 or TRBV6-3, the J gene TRBJ2-5, with a tentative D call TRBD2 (6 bases). V was cut by 4 bases and J by 3 bases, with 15 bases left in between. Germline CDR1 MNHEY, CDR2 SVGEGT. The CDR3 length is 15 residues. The CDR3 nucleotides are TGTGCCAGCAGTTCAATGGGGGGAGGAGAAGAGACCCAGTACTTC. It codes for CASSSMGGGEETQYF.

Remarks on this clone: At one end, the junction sequence differs from germline, possibly due to a read error. The J gene is TRBJ2-1, the V gene TRBV7-2; a weak D match, TRBD1 (5 bases). This CDR3 contains 12 residues. Germline-derived CDR1 and CDR2 are SGHTA and FQGNSA. Here the CDR3 DNA reads TGTGCCAGCAGCATAGCTTTCAGGGTGCAGTTCTTC. Its translation: CASSIAFRVQFF.

The CDR3 bases are TGCGCCAGCAGCCAAGAAAAGGTAGCGGGAGCTACCTACAATGAGCAGTTCTTC. Translation: CASSQEKVAGATYNEQFF. This chain uses TRBV4-1 with TRBJ2-1; 9 bases are shared with TRBD2. Per the germline V gene, CDR1 is MGHRA and CDR2 is YSYEKL. CDR3 length: 18 amino acids. V lost 0 bases to trimming and J lost 2 bases; unmatched junction nucleotides: 8.

This clone was found a few times. This sequence joins TRBV9 and TRBJ1-1; tentatively, D is TRBD1 (6 bases). The ends were cut back, 1 base at V and 1 base at J, with 8 bases in the middle. Germline V gives CDR1 SGDLS, CDR2 YYNGEE. This CDR3 is 14 amino acids long. CDR3 residues: CASSVWDTNTEAFF. The DNA for the CDR3 is TGTGCCAGCAGCGTATGGGACACGAACACTGAAGCTTTCTTT.

The chain carries TRBV5-1 and TRBJ1-2; the D is unclear. The germline V and J ends were trimmed by 1 base and 4 bases, with 8 bases remaining between them. Germline CDR1 reads SGHRS; CDR2 reads YFSETQ. This CDR3 is built from 13 residues. CDR3 nucleotide sequence: TGCGCCAGCAGCTTGAATTTGGTCTATGGCTACACCTTC. It codes for CASSLNLVYGYTF.

The chain has TRBV7-2 and TRBJ1-2; TRBD1 might be the D (6 bases). The germline CDR1 and CDR2 sequences are SGHTA and FQGNSA. V lost 4 bases, J lost 3 bases, and 15 bases lay in between. This CDR3 is built from 15 residues. Here the CDR3 reads CASSSYSSGDYGYTF. For the CDR3, the DNA is TGTGCCAGCAGCTCCTACAGCTCAGGGGACTATGGCTACACCTTC.

The rearrangement uses TRBV5-1 and TRBJ2-2; 13 bases are a match to TRBD2. The CDR3 is 17 amino acids. V was clipped by 6 bases and J by 5 bases; unmatched bases: 10. Germline values: CDR1 SGHRS, CDR2 YFSETQ. The CDR3 bases are TGCGCCAGCACCAACATTAGGACTAGCGGGAGTACCGGGGAGCTGTTTTTT. Translation gives CASTNIRTSGSTGELFF.

The chain carries TRBV6-5 and TRBJ1-6; D is undetermined. The V end was cut by 2 bases, the J end by 4 bases, with 6 bases between. CDR3 size: 14 residues. Germline V gene sequence: CDR1 MNHEY, CDR2 SVGAGI. CDR3 protein: CASSYMGYNSPLHF. The CDR3 coding sequence is TGTGCCAGCAGTTACATGGGTTATAATTCACCCCTCCACTTT.

The chain is built from TRBV6-5 and TRBJ2-2; D possibly corresponds to TRBD1 (5 bases). CDR3 size: 13 residues. Trimming removed 7 bases at V and 8 bases at J, with 14 bases between. From germline, CDR1 is MNHEY and CDR2 SVGAGI. The DNA for the CDR3 is TGTGCCAGCAATCCCCCAGGGATTGGGGAGCTGTTTTTT. It yields the protein CASNPPGIGELFF.